This entry lists 30 T cell receptor beta chains sequenced from one sample in a study of blood T cell repertoires in COVID-19. Generated by immunoSEQ multiplex PCR, the TCRdb table keeps only in-frame clones and is missing some. This table holds just over 250,000 clones, about 87% found once. Specimen: peripheral blood. These receptors all stem from a man aged 60-69 years who had recovered from COVID-19.

The chain has TRBV7-9 and TRBJ2-5; D unresolved. CDR3 length: 15 amino acids. Germline-derived CDR1 and CDR2 are SEHNR and FQNEAQ (reference sequence). Trimming left V 5 bases short and J 2 bases short, with 15 bases between. Written as DNA, the CDR3 is TGTGCCAGCAGCCTCCCGGCAGGCCGACAAGAGACCCAGTACTTC. This sequence encodes CASSLPAGRQETQYF.

This chain uses TRBV18 with TRBJ1-1; D gene ambiguous. V lost 2 bases and J 2 bases, leaving 9 bases between the germline ends. CDR1 KGHSH and CDR2 LQKENI come from the germline V gene. The CDR3 consists of 14 residues. CDR3 amino acids: CASSPKGGNTEAFF. DNA of the CDR3: TGTGCCAGCTCACCAAAGGGAGGAAACACTGAAGCTTTCTTT.

V is TRBV11-1 and J is TRBJ1-2; 8 nucleotides agree with TRBD1. Trimming removed 6 bases from V and 4 bases from J; junction bases left unmatched: 13. CDR3 length: 16 amino acids. Germline-derived CDR1 and CDR2 are SGHAT and FQDESV (reference sequence). In nucleotides, the CDR3 is TGTGCCAGCAGACCCGAACCTGCGGGACAGGTCTATGGCTACACCTTC. This gives the protein CASRPEPAGQVYGYTF.

The chain carries TRBV25-1 and TRBJ1-1; no clear D. The CDR3 sequence is 14 residues long. V gave up 2 bases and J gave up 1 base, with 8 bases separating them. In germline, CDR1 is MGHDK, CDR2 SYGVNS. The CDR3 sequence: CASSEESGNTEAFF. For the CDR3, the DNA is TGTGCCAGCAGTGAAGAGTCCGGGAACACTGAAGCTTTCTTT.

The chain joins TRBV10-3 to TRBJ1-4; possibly TRBD1 for D (5 bases). The germline V and J ends were trimmed by 4 bases and 8 bases, with 11 bases remaining between them. This CDR3 comprises 13 residues. The germline V gene has CDR1 ENHRY and CDR2 SYGVKD. The CDR3 is CAISVGGGEKLFF. The CDR3 DNA reads TGTGCCATCAGTGTGGGGGGAGGAGAAAAACTGTTTTTT.

This chain joins TRBV7-6 and TRBJ2-7; maybe TRBD2 (6 bases). The CDR3 is made up of 15 amino acids. Germline assignment: CDR1 SGHVS and CDR2 FNYEAQ. Trimming removed 2 bases from V and 0 bases from J, with 11 bases in between. The CDR3 region is CASSLWAGSSYEQYF. CDR3 nucleotide sequence: TGTGCCAGCAGCTTATGGGCGGGGAGCTCCTACGAGCAGTACTTC.

V and J are TRBV18 and TRBJ2-7; 10 bases match TRBD2. J gave up 4 bases and V 6 bases, and 6 bases lay outside the gene matches. Germline loops: CDR1 KGHSH, CDR2 LQKENI. CDR3 length: 14 residues. This CDR3 reads CASSPSGGRYEQYF. The CDR3 DNA reads as TGTGCCAGCTCCCCTAGCGGGGGCAGATACGAGCAGTACTTC.

The chain employs TRBV27 and TRBJ2-7; 7 bases are a match to TRBD1. Trimming took 4 bases from V and 6 from J; bases not matched to a gene: 9. The germline gives CDR1 MNHEY, CDR2 SMNVEV (reference sequence). CDR3 size: 14 residues. The CDR3 DNA sequence: TGTGCCAGCAGTTCGCGGACAGGCAGCAGCGAGCAGTACTTC. It codes for CASSSRTGSSEQYF.

This rearrangement joins TRBV6-4 to TRBJ1-4, with D perhaps TRBD1 (6 bases). Germline V CDR1 and CDR2: MRHNA, SNTAGT. The CDR3 has 16 amino acids. V gave up 5 bases and J gave up 9 bases, with 22 bases separating them. The CDR3 bases are TGTGCCAGCAGTCCCCGGGCGACAGGTGTGAATCAAAAACTGTTTTTT. It translates to CASSPRATGVNQKLFF.

The chain couples TRBV5-5 to TRBJ1-5, with 7 nucleotides matching TRBD1. Germline loops: CDR1 SGHKS, CDR2 YYEKEE (reference sequence). Losses at the gene ends were 4 bases for V and 3 bases for J; bases not matched to a gene: 10. The CDR3 spans 16 residues. The CDR3 region is CASSTTPGQINQPQHF. The CDR3 region has the DNA TGTGCCAGCAGCACGACCCCGGGACAGATCAATCAGCCCCAGCATTTT. The whole variable domain, filled in from reference TRBV5-5 and TRBJ1-5, reads DAGVTQSPTHLIKTRGQQVTLRCSPISGHKSVSWYQQVLGQGPQFIFQYYEKEERGRGNFPDRFSARQFPNYSSELNVNALLLGDSALYLCASSTTPGQINQPQHFGDGTRLSIL.

DNA of the CDR3: TGTGCCAGCAGTTCGCGGGGCTCGACCGGGGAGCTGTTTTTT. Its translation is CASSSRGSTGELFF. The V and J genes are TRBV6-5 and TRBJ2-2, with D maybe TRBD2 (6 bases). The V end lost 4 bases, the J end lost 5 bases, and 11 bases lay between the germline ends. Germline loops: CDR1 MNHEY, CDR2 SVGAGI. This CDR3 is 14 amino acids long.

Only one count was recorded for this clone. This sequence joins TRBV30 and TRBJ2-2, with D unclear. The germline V and J ends were trimmed by 4 bases and 0 bases, with 9 bases remaining between them. The CDR3 runs to 14 residues. CDR1 and CDR2 from the germline V gene are GTSNPN and SVGIG (reference sequence). The CDR3 loop is CAWIPPANTGELFF. In DNA form, the CDR3 reads TGTGCCTGGATACCCCCAGCGAACACCGGGGAGCTGTTTTTT.

The chain has TRBV3-1 (or the pseudogene TRBV3-2) and TRBJ2-1; TRBD1 is a possible D gene (5 bases). V lost 0 bases to trimming and J lost 5 bases, with 17 bases between them. Germline assignment: CDR1 LGHDT and CDR2 YNNKEL (reference sequence). This CDR3 has 17 amino acids. CDR3 DNA: TGTGCCAGCAGCCAAGACCCTTTGTGGGGCCGGGACAATGAGCAGTTCTTC. Protein: CASSQDPLWGRDNEQFF.

This clone was picked up one time. The rearrangement uses TRBV18 and TRBJ2-5; 8 positions match TRBD1. V was pared by 1 base and J by 2 bases, with 6 bases of the junction left unmatched. CDR1 and CDR2 (germline): KGHSH, LQKENI. The CDR3 covers 16 residues. The CDR3 DNA follows: TGTGCCAGCTCACCACGCCGAGGACAGGGTCAAGAGACCCAGTACTTC. It yields the protein CASSPRRGQGQETQYF.

The chain uses TRBV6-5 and TRBJ1-5; perhaps TRBD1 as D (6 bases). The CDR3 length is 15 residues. V was clipped by 6 bases and J by 5 bases, with 17 bases between them. Per the germline V gene, CDR1 is MNHEY and CDR2 is SVGAGI. CDR3 in amino acids: CASSSTGRGDQPQHF. For the CDR3, the DNA is TGTGCCAGCAGCTCCACAGGGAGGGGGGATCAGCCCCAGCATTTT.

The rearrangement joins TRBV2 to TRBJ1-3; tentative D call: TRBD1 (5 bases). The CDR3 totals 15 residues. Looked up from germline, CDR1 is SNHLY and CDR2 is FYNNEI. Trimming pared 4 bases from V and 2 bases from J, leaving 12 bases between. The CDR3 DNA reads as TGTGCCAGCAGTGGGGGGTTAGCGGCTGGAAACACCATATATTTT. This codes for CASSGGLAAGNTIYF. Filled out from reference TRBV2 and TRBJ1-3, the complete variable domain reads EPEVTQTPSHQVTQMGQEVILRCVPISNHLYFYWYRQILGQKVEFLVSFYNNEISEKSEIFDDQFSVERPDGSNFTLKIRSTKLEDSAMYFCASSGGLAAGNTIYFGEGSWLTVV.

This clone appeared a single time. The V gene is TRBV7-2, the J gene TRBJ2-7, with 11 bases lining up with TRBD2. Trimming removed 1 base from V and 2 bases from J; junction bases left unmatched: 10. The CDR3 covers 18 residues. Germline lookup yields CDR1 SGHTA and CDR2 FQGNSA. The CDR3 reads CASSLVPAGLAVTYEQYF. CDR3 sequence (DNA): TGTGCCAGCAGCTTAGTCCCGGCGGGACTAGCGGTCACCTACGAGCAGTACTTC.

This chain uses TRBV7-8 with TRBJ1-1, with TRBD1 matching over 7 bases. The CDR3 is made up of 16 amino acids. Germline V gene sequence: CDR1 SGHVS, CDR2 FQNEAQ. Unmatched junction bases numbered 16, after V lost 2 bases and J lost 10 bases. The CDR3 protein is CASSLPGQLYLRGAFF. The CDR3 DNA is TGTGCCAGCAGCTTACCGGGACAGCTCTACCTACGGGGAGCTTTCTTT.

The gene calls are TRBV4-2 and TRBJ1-2; 10 nucleotides line up with TRBD1. This CDR3 is built from 15 residues. CDR1 is LGHNA, CDR2 YNFKEQ, per germline. V lost 3 bases and J lost 5; bases outside the gene matches: 6. The CDR3 region has the DNA TGTGCCAGCAGCCATCCGGGACAGGGGAATTATGGCTACACCTTC. This codes for CASSHPGQGNYGYTF.

The chain employs TRBV9 and TRBJ2-3; TRBD1 is a possible D gene (6 bases). Germline V lookup: CDR1 SGDLS, CDR2 YYNGEE. The CDR3 is 13 residues long. Trimming left V 5 bases short and J 3 bases short, with 10 bases between. As DNA, the CDR3 is TGTGCCAGCAGAGGACAGAATACAGATACGCAGTATTTT. Amino acids: CASRGQNTDTQYF.

The chain couples TRBV6-2 or TRBV6-3 to TRBJ2-1; 11 positions match TRBD2. In germline, CDR1 is MNHEY, CDR2 SVGEGT. Trimming at V came to 5 bases and at J to 0 bases, leaving 6 bases not matched to a gene. The CDR3 is made up of 17 amino acids. CDR3 amino acids: CASSLSGGGSSYNEQFF. DNA for the CDR3: TGTGCCAGCAGTCTTAGCGGGGGGGGAAGCTCCTACAATGAGCAGTTCTTC.

The V gene is TRBV27, the J gene TRBJ2-5; D is possibly TRBD2 (5 bases). The CDR3 has 13 residues. CDR1 MNHEY and CDR2 SMNVEV come from the germline V gene (reference sequence). V gave up 2 bases and J gave up 7 bases, with 11 bases separating them. CDR3 sequence reads: CASSLGLRGTQYF. CDR3 DNA: TGTGCCAGCAGTTTAGGACTTCGGGGGACCCAGTACTTC.

This chain links TRBV15 with TRBJ2-5, with D tentatively TRBD2 (5 bases). V lost 3 bases, J lost 1 base, and 9 bases lay in between. Germline CDR1 is LNHNV and CDR2 is YYDKDF (reference sequence). CDR3 size: 14 residues. The chain's CDR3 is CATSRPGFQETQYF. Written as DNA, the CDR3 is TGTGCCACCAGCAGGCCGGGGTTCCAAGAGACCCAGTACTTC.

This clone appeared a few times. V usage is TRBV2 and J usage is TRBJ2-2; 14 nucleotides match TRBD2. Losses at the gene ends were 6 bases for V and 6 bases for J; bases not matched to a gene: 3. Germline V gives CDR1 SNHLY, CDR2 FYNNEI. This CDR3 is built from 15 residues. As DNA, the CDR3 is TGTGCCAGCAGGGGGACTAGCGGGGGTCCCGGGGAGCTGTTTTTT. Translated: CASRGTSGGPGELFF.

The CDR3 nucleotides read TGTGCCAGCACTCGGACAGGACTCACTGAAGCTTTCTTT. Protein product: CASTRTGLTEAFF. This chain uses TRBV12-3 or TRBV12-4 with TRBJ1-1; 7 bases fit TRBD1. This CDR3 is built from 13 residues. Trimming cost V 7 bases and J 4 bases; bases outside gene matches: 6.

The chain couples TRBV6-5 to TRBJ2-7; 7 positions agree with TRBD1. This CDR3 spans 12 amino acids. Per the germline V gene, CDR1 is MNHEY and CDR2 is SVGAGI. J lost 7 bases, V lost 6 bases, and 6 bases had no gene match. Written as DNA, the CDR3 is TGTGCCAGCAGCCAGGGGGTATGGGAGCAGTACTTC. Protein sequence: CASSQGVWEQYF.

The chain has TRBV5-4 and TRBJ1-2; 8 bases map to TRBD1. V trimming: 2 bases; J trimming: 8 bases; junction bases outside the gene matches: 8. Germline V gene data show CDR1 as SGHNT and CDR2 as YYREEE (reference sequence). This CDR3 spans 14 amino acids. The CDR3 reads CASSLGQGLRGYTF. The CDR3 coding sequence is TGTGCCAGCAGCTTAGGACAGGGTCTTCGAGGCTACACCTTC. Based on the CDR3 plus reference TRBV5-4 and TRBJ1-2, the full variable domain is ETGVTQSPTHLIKTRGQQVTLRCSSQSGHNTVSWYQQALGQGPQFIFQYYREEENGRGNFPPRFSGLQFPNYSSELNVNALELDDSALYLCASSLGQGLRGYTFGSGTRLTVV.

V gene TRBV21-1 combines with J gene TRBJ2-2; the DNA was not used to check the table's D call, TRBD1. TRBV21-1 is shown as a pseudogene. The CDR3 is made up of 19 amino acids. The CDR3 DNA is TGTGCCAGCAGCAAAGAGCCGTTTAGAAACAGATCGAACACCGGGGAGCTGTTTTTT. It yields the protein CASSKEPFRNRSNTGELFF.

The rearrangement links TRBV19 to TRBJ1-2; no definite D call. The CDR3 has 14 residues. Germline V lookup: CDR1 LNHDA, CDR2 SQIVND (reference sequence). V shed 5 bases and J shed 3 bases, with 13 bases lying between them. CDR3 sequence reads: CASSPNHRDYGYTF. The DNA for the CDR3 is TGTGCCAGTAGTCCAAACCACAGAGACTATGGCTACACCTTC. The entire variable domain, with the rest obtained from reference TRBV19 and TRBJ1-2, is as follows: DGGITQSPKYLFRKEGQNVTLSCEQNLNHDAMYWYRQDPGQGLRLIYYSQIVNDFQKGDIAEGYSVSREKKESFPLTVTSAQKNPTAFYLCASSPNHRDYGYTFGSGTRLTVV.

The V and J genes are TRBV12-5 and TRBJ1-1; 8 bases fit TRBD1. The CDR3 extends over 15 amino acids. From germline, CDR1 is LGHNT and CDR2 FRNRAP. J lost 1 base, V lost 5 bases, and 6 bases had no gene match. This chain's CDR3 is CASGRDRGPNTEAFF. Written as DNA, the CDR3 is TGTGCTAGTGGTAGAGACAGGGGTCCGAACACTGAAGCTTTCTTT.